The 9 T cell receptor beta chains listed next were all sequenced from one sample in a study of tumor and adjacent non-tumor tissue in lung cancer. RNA was extracted from bulk tissue without any cell sorting. The library came from three nested PCR rounds adapted from ARM-PCR protocols. TCRdb ran MiXCR on the multiplex PCR reads and lists one entry per CDR3 protein. This table has about 68,000 distinct CDR3 sequences, approximately 63% appearing once. The sample was lung tumor tissue. The receptors originated from a man in his fifties with non-small cell lung cancer.

In the case of this clonotype: Mismatch with germline at one junction end may stem from a read error. The rearrangement uses TRBV11-2 and TRBJ2-3; D is tentatively TRBD1 or TRBD2 (5 bases each). Germline assignment: CDR1 SGHAT and CDR2 FQNNGV. The CDR3 totals 16 residues. Here the CDR3 reads CAISLGELSSTDTQYF. CDR3 in DNA: TGTGCCATCAGCTTAGGGGAGTTATCTAGCACGGATACGCAGTATTTT.

This clonotype was counted between two and nine times. This sequence joins TRBV7-9 and TRBJ1-2; TRBD1 is a possible D gene (5 bases). This CDR3 has 15 amino acids. The V and J ends lost 5 bases and 1 base respectively, with 14 bases between them. The germline CDR1 and CDR2 sequences are SEHNR and FQNEAQ (reference sequence). CDR3 sequence: CASSRPDRLNYGYTF. CDR3 in DNA: TGTGCCAGCAGCAGACCCGACAGACTTAACTATGGCTACACCTTC.

Remarks on this clonotype: This may stem from a read error, because a much larger clone lies one nucleotide away. The rearrangement uses TRBV30 and TRBJ1-2; no firm D call. V lost 2 bases to trimming and J lost 8 bases, with 9 bases between them. The germline V gene has CDR1 GTSNPN and CDR2 SVGIG (reference sequence). CDR3 length equals 11 residues. The CDR3 nucleotides are TGTGCCTGGAGTCTGTGGGTCGGCTACACCTTC. Encoded protein: CAWSLWVGYTF.

This clonotype was recorded many times. V usage is TRBV28 and J usage is TRBJ2-3, with 7 bases aligning to TRBD1. The CDR3 covers 15 residues. V gave up 2 bases and J gave up 2 bases; unmatched junction bases: 4. Germline V gene lookup returns CDR1 MDHEN and CDR2 SYDVKM. The CDR3 bases are TGTGCCAGCAGTTTAGGGCAGGGGGTCACAGATACGCAGTATTTT. This sequence encodes CASSLGQGVTDTQYF.

This clonotype showed up many times. V gene TRBV28 combines with J gene TRBJ1-3, with 8 nucleotides matching TRBD1. This CDR3 region has 15 residues. The germline V gene encodes CDR1 MDHEN and CDR2 SYDVKM. Germline trimming cut 5 bases from V and 2 bases from J; bases unmatched to any gene: 5. For the CDR3, the DNA is TGTGCCAGCAGTACCGGGACAGGAACTGGAAACACCATATATTTT. It codes for CASSTGTGTGNTIYF. The whole variable domain, filled in from reference TRBV28 and TRBJ1-3, reads DVKVTQSSRYLVKRTGEKVFLECVQDMDHENMFWYRQDPGLGLRLIYFSYDVKMKEKGDIPEGYSVSREKKERFSLILESASTNQTSMYLCASSTGTGTGNTIYFGEGSWLTVV.

The rearrangement uses TRBV5-1 and TRBJ2-7; 7 bases align to TRBD2. The CDR3 loop spans 16 amino acids. CDR1 and CDR2 (germline): SGHRS, YFSETQ. V was clipped by 2 bases and J by 9 bases; unmatched bases: 17. The CDR3 spells CASSFSTGTGGNVQYF. Here the CDR3 DNA reads TGCGCCAGCAGCTTTAGCACCGGGACGGGGGGTAACGTGCAGTACTTC. Complete variable domain (other parts from reference TRBV5-1 and TRBJ2-7): KAGVTQTPRYLIKTRGQQVTLSCSPISGHRSVSWYQQTPGQGLQFLFEYFSETQRNKGNFPGRFSGRQFSNSRSEMNVSTLELGDSALYLCASSFSTGTGGNVQYFGPGTRLTVT.

A remark on this clonotype: The junction departs from the called germline gene at one end, perhaps through a read error. DNA for the CDR3: TGTGCCAGCTGTTATGGACAGGGTCAGTCCCAGCATTTT. This encodes CASCYGQGQSQHF. This chain links TRBV6-5 with TRBJ1-5, with 8 positions matching TRBD1. Germline V gene sequence: CDR1 MNHEY, CDR2 SVGAGI. The CDR3 runs 13 residues.

J is TRBJ1-1 and V is TRBV6-6, with TRBD1 matching 8 bases. The CDR3 runs to 13 residues. The ends lost 6 bases at V and 7 bases at J; junction bases unmatched: 7. Germline assignment: CDR1 MNHNY and CDR2 SVGAGI (reference sequence). The CDR3 protein is CASRRDRGDEAFF. In nucleotides, the CDR3 is TGTGCCAGCAGACGCGACAGGGGCGATGAAGCTTTCTTT.

Concerning this clonotype: The junction does not match germline at one end; this may be a read error. V and J are TRBV28 and TRBJ1-1; 8 positions match TRBD1. This CDR3 is built from 19 residues. CDR1 MDHEN and CDR2 SYDVKM come from the germline V gene. This CDR3 is CAISLLTFDRGRGNTEAFF. The CDR3 nucleotides read TGTGCCATCAGTTTACTAACCTTTGACAGGGGAAGGGGCAACACTGAAGCTTTCTTT.